What follows are 10 T cell receptor beta chains derived from one specimen sequenced in a study of identical twins. One entry per CDR3 protein results from TCRdb running MiXCR on the 5' RACE reads. The top ten clones hold approximately 7.5% of a sample with approximately 350,000 distinct CDR3 sequences, roughly an eighth of them seen once. These data were also filed under a second study, of yellow fever vaccine responses in identical twins.

The sample comprised CD8+ T cells sorted from blood. Every receptor here comes from a woman aged 18-29 years in good health.

The sample holds a few counts of this clonotype. CDR3 coding DNA: TGTGCCAGCAGCGGGGGGAGCGGGACCGCAGATACGCAGTATTTT. It yields the protein CASSGGSGTADTQYF. V is TRBV9 and J is TRBJ2-3; TRBD2 agrees at 7 bases. Trimming removed 3 bases from V and 4 bases from J; junction bases left unmatched: 8. The CDR3 consists of 15 residues. Germline V lookup: CDR1 SGDLS, CDR2 YYNGEE.

This sequence joins TRBV11-2 and TRBJ2-1; TRBD1 matches at 8 bases. Per the germline V gene, CDR1 is SGHAT and CDR2 is FQNNGV. J was trimmed by 1 base and V by 1 base; bases with no gene match: 12. This CDR3 is built from 19 residues. CDR3 loop: CASSLASWPGQASYNEQFF. CDR3 DNA: TGTGCCAGCAGCTTAGCATCTTGGCCGGGACAGGCATCCTACAATGAGCAGTTCTTC.

This clonotype was recorded at least ten times. The chain links TRBV2 to TRBJ2-5; 10 positions match TRBD1. The CDR3 spans 12 residues. The germline V gene has CDR1 SNHLY and CDR2 FYNNEI. V trimming: 8 bases; J trimming: 5 bases; junction bases outside the gene matches: 2. CDR3 bases: TGTGCCAGCCCGGGACAGGGGGAGACCCAGTACTTC. Protein sequence: CASPGQGETQYF.

The rearrangement links TRBV7-7 to TRBJ2-5; 11 bases map to TRBD1. CDR3 length: 15 residues. Germline CDR1 SSHAT, CDR2 FNYEAQ (reference sequence). V lost 5 bases, J lost 2 bases, and 4 bases stayed unmatched. CDR3 region: CASSRDRGSQETQYF. The CDR3 region has the DNA TGTGCCAGCAGCCGGGACAGGGGGAGTCAAGAGACCCAGTACTTC.

The chain uses TRBV5-6 and TRBJ1-2; D is undetermined. Germline loops: CDR1 SGHDT, CDR2 YYEEEE. This CDR3 has 12 amino acids. With 3 bases removed from V and 6 bases from J, the gap between germline ends came to 9 bases. CDR3 sequence: CASSWSLDGYTF. For the CDR3, the DNA is TGTGCCAGCAGCTGGAGTTTGGATGGCTACACCTTC. The whole variable domain, filled in from reference TRBV5-6 and TRBJ1-2, reads DAGVTQSPTHLIKTRGQQVTLRCSPKSGHDTVSWYQQALGQGPQFIFQYYEEEERQRGNFPDRFSGHQFPNYSSELNVNALLLGDSALYLCASSWSLDGYTFGSGTRLTVV.

This clonotype has only a few counts. This chain joins TRBV6-1 and TRBJ2-1; D not certain. Germline CDR1 and CDR2: MNHNS and SASEGT. This CDR3 comprises 15 residues. Trimming removed 2 bases at V and 0 bases at J, with 8 bases between. Written as DNA, the CDR3 is TGTGCCAGCAGTGAAAACAGACCCTCCTACAATGAGCAGTTCTTC. Translating it yields CASSENRPSYNEQFF.

The chain employs TRBV4-1 and TRBJ2-3; D uncertain. Germline loops: CDR1 MGHRA, CDR2 YSYEKL. V was pared by 0 bases and J by 7 bases, with 11 bases between. The CDR3 is made up of 14 amino acids. In DNA form, the CDR3 reads TGCGCCAGCAGCCAAGATGTGTTGGAAAATACGCAGTATTTT. It codes for CASSQDVLENTQYF.

This clonotype was observed a handful of times. The chain links TRBV10-1 to TRBJ2-5; D gene uncertain. V was pared by 3 bases and J by 4 bases, with 9 bases between. The CDR3 sequence is 13 residues long. Germline-derived CDR1 and CDR2 are WNHNN and SYGVQD (reference sequence). The CDR3 DNA sequence: TGCGCCAGCAGTGAATTGGTTTCAGAGACCCAGTACTTC. This sequence encodes CASSELVSETQYF.

This clonotype was detected only a few times. CDR3 in amino acids: CAISEGDLETQYF. For the CDR3, the DNA is TGTGCCATCAGTGAGGGGGACCTAGAGACCCAGTACTTC. This chain joins TRBV10-3 and TRBJ2-5; either TRBD1 or TRBD2 may fit D (5 bases each). CDR1 and CDR2 from the germline V gene are ENHRY and SYGVKD. This CDR3 is 13 amino acids long. The V and J ends lost 2 bases and 4 bases respectively, with 8 bases between them.

This clonotype has more than one count but fewer than ten. The chain joins TRBV7-8 to TRBJ2-7, with D tentatively TRBD1 (6 bases). The CDR3 runs 15 residues. Looked up from germline, CDR1 is SGHVS and CDR2 is FQNEAQ. The V end lost 5 bases, the J end lost 3 bases, and 17 bases lay between the germline ends. CDR3 sequence reads: CASSAGVGGNYEQYF. The CDR3 DNA is TGTGCCAGCAGCGCCGGGGTAGGGGGAAACTACGAGCAGTACTTC. Complete variable domain (other parts from reference TRBV7-8 and TRBJ2-7): GAGVSQSPRYKVAKRGQDVALRCDPISGHVSLFWYQQALGQGPEFLTYFQNEAQLDKSGLPSDRFFAERPEGSVSTLKIQRTQQEDSAVYLCASSAGVGGNYEQYFGPGTRLTVT.